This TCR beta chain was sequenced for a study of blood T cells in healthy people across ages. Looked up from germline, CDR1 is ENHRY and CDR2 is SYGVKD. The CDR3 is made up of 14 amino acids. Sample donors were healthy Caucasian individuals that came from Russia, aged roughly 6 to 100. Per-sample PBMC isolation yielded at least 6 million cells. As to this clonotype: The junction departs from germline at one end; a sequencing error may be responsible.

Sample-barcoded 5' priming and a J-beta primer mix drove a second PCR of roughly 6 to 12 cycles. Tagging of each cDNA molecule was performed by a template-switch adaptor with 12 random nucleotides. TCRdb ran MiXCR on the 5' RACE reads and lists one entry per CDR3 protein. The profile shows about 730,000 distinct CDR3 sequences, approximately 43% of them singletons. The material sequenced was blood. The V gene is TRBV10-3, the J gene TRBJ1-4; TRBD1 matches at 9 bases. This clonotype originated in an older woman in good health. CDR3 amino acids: CAISGRDRDEKLFF. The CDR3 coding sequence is TGTGCCATTAGTGGCCGGGACAGGGATGAAAAACTGTTTTTT.